This T cell receptor beta chain was documented in a study of human T cells and chemical hapten exposure. Findings and limits, study-wide: PT1 expanded TCR counts and patch test score were linked, and their correlation was positive.

J lost 6 bases, V lost 0 bases, and 10 bases had no gene match. CDR1 and CDR2 (germline): LGHNA, YNFKEQ. The CDR3 covers 17 residues. Stated time point: patch test 1, 2 weeks after DPC sensitization. Treatment defined: therapeutic diphenylcyclopropenone sensitization with weekly scalp DPC. TCRdb reanalysed the RACE reads using MiXCR and keeps one entry per CDR3 protein. The sample yields about 69,000 distinct CDR3 sequences, around a third seen once. For this clonotype: What it binds is unknown.

J is TRBJ2-1 and V is TRBV4-2, with 8 bases identical to TRBD2. The source is a man aged 40-49 years with alopecia areata. Some clones in this sample may be carry-over from other donors' samples. Specimen: whole blood, collected in connection with sensitization to the hapten diphenylcyclopropenone (DPC). The CDR3 DNA is TGTGCCAGCAGCCAAGAAAGAGTCGGGGGGGGTTTCAATGAGCAGTTCTTC. Amino acids: CASSQERVGGGFNEQFF.